This T cell receptor beta chain was sequenced for a study of STAT5B mutations in CD4+ large granular lymphocyte leukemia. Study findings and constraints: No patients shared main leukemic clonotypes, though roughly 23% appeared at low frequency elsewhere.

The assay was run at survey level. In the original processing: Lowest detectable productive clonotype frequency was 2.59 x 10-5. The data were produced by immunoSEQ multiplex PCR, yet TCRdb's version contains in-frame clones alone and is incomplete. V and J calls and clone size are given by that table; D and trimming were obtained from the DNA. The sample holds about 30,000 clones, roughly three quarters seen once. Germline V gene sequence: CDR1 ENHRY, CDR2 SYGVKD. This CDR3 comprises 13 residues. Germline trimming cut 10 bases from V and 0 bases from J; bases unmatched to any gene: 2. Concerning this clone itself: No antigen is known for it.

The TCR was taken from a human donor in good health. The J gene is TRBJ2-3, the V gene TRBV10-3, with TRBD2 matching 9 bases. Material: CD4+ T cells from blood buffy coats. For the CDR3, the DNA is TGTGCCACCACTAGCGGGAGCACAGATACGCAGTATTTT. Encoded protein: CATTSGSTDTQYF.